These 11 T cell receptor beta chains came from one sample sequenced in a study of blood T cell repertoires in COVID-19. Measured with immunoSEQ multiplex PCR; TCRdb has only the in-frame clones, and not every one. Of 120,000 to 150,000 clones detected, roughly 85% appear once; the ten largest clones hold approximately 8%. The sequenced sample was peripheral blood. The receptors shown here come from a woman aged 55-75 years with COVID-19, enrolled during active disease.

The rearrangement uses TRBV9 and TRBJ1-6; unclear D gene. The CDR3 has 14 residues. V lost 5 bases, J lost 10 bases, and 16 bases lay in between. Looked up from germline, CDR1 is SGDLS and CDR2 is YYNGEE. This CDR3 is CASSLSTRGSPLHF. The CDR3 nucleotides are TGTGCCAGCAGTCTCTCCACGAGAGGGTCACCCCTCCACTTT.

The CDR3 loop reads CASSESVTGRYTF. The CDR3 DNA reads TGTGCCAGCAGTGAATCGGTAACAGGGCGTTACACCTTC. The chain has TRBV25-1 and TRBJ1-2, with D maybe TRBD1 (6 bases). V dropped 1 base and J dropped 11 bases, with 14 bases sitting between them. The CDR3 is 13 residues long. CDR1 and CDR2 (germline): MGHDK, SYGVNS.

The chain joins TRBV24-1 to TRBJ2-3; D may be TRBD1 (6 bases). V was pared by 2 bases and J by 4 bases, with 6 bases between. CDR3 length equals 13 residues. The germline CDR1 and CDR2 sequences are KGHDR and SFDVKD. The CDR3 DNA follows: TGTGCCACCAGTGATTACAGGGCAGATACGCAGTATTTT. It specifies CATSDYRADTQYF.

This clone showed up just a few times. The J gene is TRBJ1-5, the V gene TRBV6-5, with a tentative D call TRBD1 (5 bases). V was trimmed by 2 bases and J by 3 bases, leaving 11 bases between them. The CDR3 consists of 15 residues. CDR1 is MNHEY, CDR2 SVGAGI, per germline. CDR3 in amino acids: CASSYRQGLNQPQHF. Here the CDR3 DNA reads TGTGCCAGCAGTTACCGGCAGGGCCTCAATCAGCCCCAGCATTTT.

This rearrangement joins TRBV10-3 to TRBJ2-7; D gene uncertain. CDR1 and CDR2 from the germline V gene are ENHRY and SYGVKD. Trimming took off 0 bases at V and 3 bases at J, with 12 bases between the two ends. The CDR3 covers 15 residues. CDR3 amino acids: CAISESIGSIYEQYF. CDR3 nucleotide sequence: TGTGCCATCAGTGAGTCAATTGGCAGTATCTACGAGCAGTACTTC.

V gene TRBV7-9 combines with J gene TRBJ1-4; TRBD1 aligns across 7 bases. This CDR3 is built from 14 residues. Germline CDR1 and CDR2: SEHNR and FQNEAQ (reference sequence). With V trimmed by 5 bases and J by 7 bases, 7 bases remained unmatched. The CDR3 reads CASSQTTGREKLFF. The CDR3 DNA follows: TGTGCCAGCAGCCAGACGACAGGGCGTGAAAAACTGTTTTTT.

The chain joins TRBV9 to TRBJ1-4, with TRBD1 as a possible D gene (5 bases). The V and J ends lost 7 bases and 0 bases respectively, with 7 bases between them. CDR1 and CDR2 from the germline V gene are SGDLS and YYNGEE. This CDR3 comprises 13 residues. The CDR3 DNA follows: TGTGCCAGCGGGACTGCAACTAATGAAAAACTGTTTTTT. This encodes CASGTATNEKLFF. Together with reference TRBV9 and TRBJ1-4, the CDR3 gives the full variable domain: DSGVTQTPKHLITATGQRVTLRCSPRSGDLSVYWYQQSLDQGLQFLIQYYNGEERAKGNILERFSAQQFPDLHSELNLSSLELGDSALYFCASGTATNEKLFFGSGTQLSVL.

This sequence joins TRBV12-3 or TRBV12-4 and TRBJ1-2; D unclear. V lost 1 base and J lost 4, with 7 bases in between. The CDR3 has 13 amino acids. This chain's CDR3 is CASSLVHSYGYTF. CDR3 bases: TGTGCCAGCAGTTTAGTCCACAGCTATGGCTACACCTTC.

The V and J genes are TRBV12-5 and TRBJ2-7, with D perhaps matching TRBD1 (6 bases). There are 15 residues in the CDR3. Looked up from germline, CDR1 is LGHNT and CDR2 is FRNRAP. Trimming removed 5 bases at V and 2 bases at J, with 16 bases between. The CDR3 DNA follows: TGTGCTAGTGGTCCCCCGCAGGGGTTACCCTACGAGCAGTACTTC. Translating it yields CASGPPQGLPYEQYF.

This chain connects TRBV5-6 to TRBJ2-1; TRBD2 matches at 9 bases. This CDR3 comprises 17 residues. The germline V gene has CDR1 SGHDT and CDR2 YYEEEE. Trimming took 4 bases from V and 0 from J; bases not matched to a gene: 8. In DNA, the CDR3 is TGTGCCAGCAGCCCTGAATTTAGCGGGAGCTCCTACAATGAGCAGTTCTTC. Translation gives CASSPEFSGSSYNEQFF.

CDR3 in DNA: TGCGCCAGCAGCTTCTCAGGGGAGTATGGCTACACCTTC. As protein: CASSFSGEYGYTF. The V and J genes are TRBV5-1 and TRBJ1-2; TRBD1 is a possible D gene (6 bases). This CDR3 is 13 amino acids long. The germline CDR1 and CDR2 sequences are SGHRS and YFSETQ. The germline V and J ends were trimmed by 2 bases and 5 bases, with 10 bases remaining between them.